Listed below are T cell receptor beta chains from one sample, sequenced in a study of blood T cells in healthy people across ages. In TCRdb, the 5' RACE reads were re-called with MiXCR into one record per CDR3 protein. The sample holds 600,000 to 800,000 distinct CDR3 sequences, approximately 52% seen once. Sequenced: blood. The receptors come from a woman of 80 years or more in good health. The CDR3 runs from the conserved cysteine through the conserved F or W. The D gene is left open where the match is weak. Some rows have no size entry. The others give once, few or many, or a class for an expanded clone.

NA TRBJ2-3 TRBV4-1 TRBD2 TGCGCCAGCAGCCAAACCCCAGCGGCTAGCGGATCAGATACGCAGTATTTT CASSQTPAASGSDTQYF
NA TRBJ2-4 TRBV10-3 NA TGTGCCATCAGTGACGGGGTAGCCAAAAACATTCAGTACTTC CAISDGVAKNIQYF
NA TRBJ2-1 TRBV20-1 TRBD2 TGCAGTGCTCAAACTAGCGGGACCTCGAGCCCCTACAATGAGCAGTTCTTC CSAQTSGTSSPYNEQFF
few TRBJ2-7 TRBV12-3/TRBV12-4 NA TGTGCCAGCAGTGGACAGACCCCAGGGGACGAGCAGTACTTC CASSGQTPGDEQYF
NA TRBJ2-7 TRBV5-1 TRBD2 TGCGCCAGCAGCTTGGTTCTAAGATTAGCGGGAGTCAATGAGCAGTACTTC CASSLVLRLAGVNEQYF
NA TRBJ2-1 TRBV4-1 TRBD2 TGCGCCAGCAGCCAAGATGGGCTAGCGGGGACTCAAAATGAGCAGTTCTTC CASSQDGLAGTQNEQFF
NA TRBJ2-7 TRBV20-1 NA TGCAGTGCTAGCGGGGGGACAGGCCTTTCCTACGAGCAGTACTTC CSASGGTGLSYEQYF
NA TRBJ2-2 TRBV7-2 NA TGTGCCAGCAGCTATCCCGGGACTTCAAACACCGGGGAGCTGTTTTTT CASSYPGTSNTGELFF
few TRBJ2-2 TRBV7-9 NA TGTGCCAGCAGCCCGGGCCGTGTCAGGCGATTCACCGGGGAGCTGTTTTTT CASSPGRVRRFTGELFF
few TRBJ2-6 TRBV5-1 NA TGCGCCAGCAGCTTGGGAGGGGGGGCCAACGTCCTGACTTTC CASSLGGGANVLTF
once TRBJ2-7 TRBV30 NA TGTGCCTGGAGTGGGTGGAGCTCCTACAATGAGCAGTACTTC CAWSGWSSYNEQYF
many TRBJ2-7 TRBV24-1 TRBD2 TGTGCCACCAGTGATGGCCCTCTACCGGGAGGTTTATACGAGCAGTACTTC CATSDGPLPGGLYEQYF
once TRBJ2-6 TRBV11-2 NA TGTGCCAGCAGCTTAGGTATACCTGGGGCCAACGTCCTGACTTTC CASSLGIPGANVLTF
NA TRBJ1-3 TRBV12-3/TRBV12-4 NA TGTGCCAGCTTCTCAGCAGGGCGGGTTTCTGGAAACACCATATATTTT CASFSAGRVSGNTIYF
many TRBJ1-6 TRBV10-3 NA TGTGCCATCAGACCAGGGGAGGGCAATTCACCCCTCCACTTT CAIRPGEGNSPLHF
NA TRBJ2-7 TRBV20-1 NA TGCAGTGCGACAGATGGGGCCGGTGGGGACGAGCAGTACTTC CSATDGAGGDEQYF
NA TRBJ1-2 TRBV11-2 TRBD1 TGTGCCAGCAGCTCCATACAGGGGGCATCCCCCAACTATGGCTACACCTTC CASSSIQGASPNYGYTF
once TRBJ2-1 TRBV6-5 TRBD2 TGTGCCAGCAGCCGAAGGGCTAGCGGAAGCGATGAGCAGTTCTTC CASSRRASGSDEQFF
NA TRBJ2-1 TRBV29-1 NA TGCAGCGCAATTTCGGGATTCCGCTTCGTTGGGAGTTACAATGAGCAGTTCTTC CSAISGFRFVGSYNEQFF
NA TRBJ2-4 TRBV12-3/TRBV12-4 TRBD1 TGTGCCAGCAGTCCCAGACAGGGGCAAACCAAAAACATTCAGTACTTC CASSPRQGQTKNIQYF
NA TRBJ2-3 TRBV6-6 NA TGTGCCAGCAGCAAGTCTAGGGCCGCCCGCACAGATACGCAGTATTTT CASSKSRAARTDTQYF
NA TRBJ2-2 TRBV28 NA TGTGCCAGCAGTTTATCCCCCCCTGGTAACACCGGGGAGCTGTTTTTT CASSLSPPGNTGELFF
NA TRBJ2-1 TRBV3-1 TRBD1 TGTGCCAGCAGCTACAGGGGGTCGGGTAATGAGCAGTTCTTC CASSYRGSGNEQFF
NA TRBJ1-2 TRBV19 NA TGTGCTGGCTCTAGGGGGGCCGCCGGAGCCTACACCTTC CAGSRGAAGAYTF
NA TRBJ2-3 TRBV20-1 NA TGCAGTGCTATCCAGGGGGGAGGCACAGATACGCAGTATTTT CSAIQGGGTDTQYF
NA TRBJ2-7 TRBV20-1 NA TGCAGCGCCGGCTCACCTCAGCCCCCCGAAATTCTATACGAGCAGTACTTC CSAGSPQPPEILYEQYF
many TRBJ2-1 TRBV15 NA TGTGCCACCAGCAGAGATAGGGTTCGGGGCGATGAGCAGTTCTTC CATSRDRVRGDEQFF
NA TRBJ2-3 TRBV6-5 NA TGTGCCAGCACCCCAGGCTCTAGAGGCTTCGATACGCAGTATTTT CASTPGSRGFDTQYF
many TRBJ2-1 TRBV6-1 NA TGTGCCAGCAGTGAACTACAAGTCCTAGTGGGGTTCTTC CASSELQVLVGFF
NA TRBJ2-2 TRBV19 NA TGTGCCAGTAGCAATCCAGGGATGAGAACCGGGGAGCTGTTTTTT CASSNPGMRTGELFF
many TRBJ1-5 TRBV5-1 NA TGCGCCAGCAGCCCACGGGGGGGGGCCTATCAGCCCCAGCATTTT CASSPRGGAYQPQHF
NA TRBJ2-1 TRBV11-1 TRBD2 TGTGCCAGCAGCTTAAGAGCGGGGGCCCTCAATGAGCAGTTCTTC CASSLRAGALNEQFF
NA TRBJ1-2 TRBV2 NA TGTGCCAGCAGTGGGGGCGGGGTTAACTATGGCTACACCTTC CASSGGGVNYGYTF
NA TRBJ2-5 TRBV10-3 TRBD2 TGTGCCATCAGGGCGACTAGCGGGAGGAACCAAGAGACCCAGTACTTC CAIRATSGRNQETQYF
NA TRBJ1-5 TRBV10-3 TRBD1 TGTGCCATCAGTGAGTTTCCGGACAGGGGATATGGCAATCAGCCCCAGCATTTT CAISEFPDRGYGNQPQHF
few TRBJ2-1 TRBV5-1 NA TGCGCCAGCATCTTGGACGATGGGAAAAATGAGCAGTTCTTC CASILDDGKNEQFF
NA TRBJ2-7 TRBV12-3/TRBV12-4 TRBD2 TGTGCCAGCAGTGAACCGGGACTGGGGGGGATTCAGTACTTC CASSEPGLGGIQYF
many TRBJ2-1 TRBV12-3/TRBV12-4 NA TGTGCCAGCAGTTTAACCCCTACAATGAGGCAGTTCTTC CASSLTPTMRQFF
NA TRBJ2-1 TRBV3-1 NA TGTGCCAGCAGCCAGGTAGTGAACTACAATGAGCAGTTCTTC CASSQVVNYNEQFF
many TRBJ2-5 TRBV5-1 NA TGCGCCAGCAGCTTGCAGCCCTCAGAGACCCAGTACTTC CASSLQPSETQYF
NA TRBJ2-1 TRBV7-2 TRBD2 TGTGCCAGCAGCTTGGTCGGGGGGACCTACAATGAGCAGTTCTTC CASSLVGGTYNEQFF
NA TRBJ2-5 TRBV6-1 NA TGTGCCAGCAGTCCAACAGGATTCCAAGAGACCCAGTACTTC CASSPTGFQETQYF
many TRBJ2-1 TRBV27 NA TGTGCCAGCAGTTTCCCGAACGATGAGCAGTTCTTC CASSFPNDEQFF
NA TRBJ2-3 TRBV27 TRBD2 TGTGCCAGCAGTTTTAGCGGGAGTGTGTTAAATACGCAGTATTTT CASSFSGSVLNTQYF
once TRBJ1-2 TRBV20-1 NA TGCAGTGCTAGAGATCACGCGGCCAATACGAAAGCTAACTATGGCTACACCTTC CSARDHAANTKANYGYTF
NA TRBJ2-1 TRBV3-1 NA TGTGCCAGCAGCCATGCGGGGGCTTACAATGAGCAGTTCTTC CASSHAGAYNEQFF